These 19 T cell receptor beta chains came from one sample sequenced in a study of cytomegalovirus exposure and HLA in healthy donors. The method was immunoSEQ multiplex PCR; TCRdb's version includes in-frame clones alone and lacks a portion of them. The data show some 56,000 clones, 93% seen once. Material for sequencing was PBMCs. All receptors derive from a woman under 30 in good health and CMV-seropositive.

This chain links TRBV7-2 with TRBJ2-3, with 14 bases that match TRBD2. With 5 bases clipped from V and 4 bases from J, the junction kept 14 bases outside the gene matches. The V gene's germline CDR1 is SGHTA and CDR2 FQGNSA. The CDR3 is 19 amino acids. The DNA of the CDR3 is TGTGCCAGCAGCCCGACGGGACTAGCGGGGGTTCACCTGGCAGATACGCAGTATTTT. It encodes CASSPTGLAGVHLADTQYF.

The chain employs TRBV5-4 and TRBJ2-7; TRBD1 aligns across 8 bases. The V and J ends lost 4 bases and 2 bases, in that order; junction bases with no gene match: 8. The CDR3 loop spans 15 amino acids. The germline CDR1 and CDR2 sequences are SGHNT and YYREEE (reference sequence). This CDR3 reads CASSEPGQEAYEQYF. Here the CDR3 DNA reads TGTGCCAGCAGCGAACCGGGACAGGAGGCCTACGAGCAGTACTTC.

CDR3 loop: CSVEPVGLAGGGQETQYF. In DNA, the CDR3 is TGCAGCGTTGAACCCGTGGGACTAGCGGGGGGCGGGCAAGAGACCCAGTACTTC. This chain links TRBV29-1 with TRBJ2-5, with 15 bases aligning to TRBD2. Germline CDR1 is SQVTM and CDR2 is ANQGSEA. CDR3 size: 18 residues. The V segment lost 2 bases and the J segment 2 bases; nucleotides outside the gene matches: 9.

On this clone: Different DNA sequences within this sample yield the same CDR3. The chain couples TRBV25-1 to TRBJ1-2, with unresolved D. This CDR3 is 11 amino acids long. V dropped 7 bases and J dropped 7 bases, with 10 bases sitting between them. The germline gives CDR1 MGHDK, CDR2 SYGVNS. In DNA, the CDR3 is TGTGCCAGCACGGGGTTCGGTGGCTACACCTTC. Its translation: CASTGFGGYTF.

The chain employs TRBV28 and TRBJ1-3; D call uncertain. Germline V gene lookup returns CDR1 MDHEN and CDR2 SYDVKM. V was clipped by 7 bases and J by 0 bases, with 4 bases between them. This CDR3 contains 12 residues. The CDR3 reads CASTLSGNTIYF. The DNA of the CDR3 is TGTGCCAGCACCCTCTCTGGAAACACCATATATTTT.

The chain recombines TRBV5-1 with TRBJ2-1, with no clear D. CDR3 length: 13 amino acids. V lost 0 bases to trimming and J lost 4 bases, with 5 bases between them. Germline V gene lookup returns CDR1 SGHRS and CDR2 YFSETQ. The CDR3 loop is CASSLGVYNEQFF. CDR3 DNA sequence: TGCGCCAGCAGCTTGGGAGTTTACAATGAGCAGTTCTTC.

J is TRBJ1-3 and V is TRBV5-1; 7 bases fit TRBD1. Losses at the gene ends were 4 bases for V and 2 bases for J; bases not matched to a gene: 9. Germline assignment: CDR1 SGHRS and CDR2 YFSETQ. The CDR3 length is 16 residues. The CDR3, as DNA: TGCGCCAGCAGCCTGGTACAGGGACAGACTGGAAACACCATATATTTT. This translates into CASSLVQGQTGNTIYF.

The chain has TRBV30 and TRBJ2-3; 9 positions match TRBD2. V was clipped by 2 bases and J by 3 bases; unmatched bases: 3. The CDR3 is 14 amino acids. Looked up from germline, CDR1 is GTSNPN and CDR2 is SVGIG (reference sequence). CDR3 sequence (DNA): TGTGCCTGGAGTCCGGGACTAGCAACAGATACGCAGTATTTT. Encoded protein: CAWSPGLATDTQYF. Based on the CDR3 plus reference TRBV30 and TRBJ2-3, the full variable domain is SQTIHQWPATLVQPVGSPLSLECTVEGTSNPNLYWYRQAAGRGLQLLFYSVGIGQISSEVPQNLSASRPQDRQFILSSKKLLLSDSGFYLCAWSPGLATDTQYFGPGTRLTVL.

The genes are TRBV27 and TRBJ1-6; 10 positions agree with TRBD1. Looked up from germline, CDR1 is MNHEY and CDR2 is SMNVEV (reference sequence). The ends lost 3 bases at V and 14 bases at J; junction bases unmatched: 10. The CDR3 loop spans 15 amino acids. The CDR3 is CASSFSGQGLTALHF. In DNA form, the CDR3 reads TGTGCCAGCAGTTTCTCGGGACAGGGGTTAACGGCCCTCCACTTT.

Within the sample, this clone is medium-sized. V usage is TRBV7-9 and J usage is TRBJ2-6, with 7 positions matching TRBD1. Germline CDR1 reads SEHNR; CDR2 reads FQNEAQ (reference sequence). After removal of 5 bases from V and 1 base from J, the junction contained 11 bases not matched to a gene. The CDR3 loop spans 18 amino acids. CDR3 nucleotides: TGTGCCAGCAGCGGCGGACAGGAGTTAAGTTCTGGGGCCAACGTCCTGACTTTC. Protein: CASSGGQELSSGANVLTF.

V is TRBV12-5 and J is TRBJ1-2, with 8 positions matching TRBD1. Germline CDR1 is LGHNT and CDR2 is FRNRAP. CDR3 length: 15 residues. The V gene end was trimmed by 1 base and the J gene end by 4 bases; junction bases not matched to a gene: 5. The CDR3 DNA follows: TGTGCTAGTGGTTTGGGGACAGGGAGGACCTATGGCTACACCTTC. This gives the protein CASGLGTGRTYGYTF.

The chain has TRBV6-1 and TRBJ1-2; the D gene is possibly TRBD1 (6 bases). Trimming cost V 1 base and J 5 bases, with 14 bases left between them. This CDR3 has 15 amino acids. Germline V gene sequence: CDR1 MNHNS, CDR2 SASEGT. The CDR3 protein is CASSEGRGRGYGYTF. As DNA, the CDR3 is TGTGCCAGCAGTGAAGGCAGAGGAAGGGGGTATGGCTACACCTTC.

The chain couples TRBV5-1 to TRBJ2-2; the D gene is possibly TRBD1 (6 bases). CDR1 SGHRS and CDR2 YFSETQ come from the germline V gene. V lost 1 base, J lost 7 bases, and 11 bases lay in between. This CDR3 is 14 amino acids long. The CDR3 nucleotides read TGCGCCAGCAGCTTGACTGGGGACAACGGGGAGCTGTTTTTT. Its translation is CASSLTGDNGELFF.

CDR3 nucleotides: TGTGCCAGTAGCCCCGAGGGTGGACGGAACTACGAGCAGTACTTC. It encodes CASSPEGGRNYEQYF. V usage is TRBV19 and J usage is TRBJ2-7; D perhaps matches TRBD2 (5 bases). The germline V and J ends were trimmed by 6 bases and 3 bases, with 18 bases remaining between them. The germline gives CDR1 LNHDA, CDR2 SQIVND (reference sequence). CDR3 length: 15 residues. Full variable domain (rest looked up from reference TRBV19 and TRBJ2-7): DGGITQSPKYLFRKEGQNVTLSCEQNLNHDAMYWYRQDPGQGLRLIYYSQIVNDFQKGDIAEGYSVSREKKESFPLTVTSAQKNPTAFYLCASSPEGGRNYEQYFGPGTRLTVT.

About this clone itself: Additional DNA sequences in this sample encode the identical CDR3. The chain joins TRBV5-6 to TRBJ2-7; a weak D match, TRBD1 (5 bases). Looked up from germline, CDR1 is SGHDT and CDR2 is YYEEEE. There are 12 residues in the CDR3. Trimming left V 7 bases short and J 2 bases short, with 10 bases between. The chain's CDR3 is CASSLGAYEQYF. The CDR3 region has the DNA TGTGCCAGCTCGTTAGGGGCCTACGAGCAGTACTTC.

The J gene is TRBJ1-1, the V gene TRBV2; D unresolved. V was shortened by 8 bases and J by 2 bases, with 6 bases between the two germline ends. CDR3 length: 11 amino acids. The germline CDR1 and CDR2 sequences are SNHLY and FYNNEI. The CDR3 bases are TGTGCCAGCTCTGTAAACACTGAAGCTTTCTTT. Translation: CASSVNTEAFF.

V is TRBV19 and J is TRBJ1-4; no definite D call. In germline, CDR1 is LNHDA, CDR2 SQIVND (reference sequence). The CDR3 runs 14 residues. Deletions cut 3 bases from V and 4 bases from J, with 9 bases between. Here the CDR3 reads CASSISGLNEKLFF. The CDR3 nucleotides are TGTGCCAGTAGTATTAGCGGCCTTAATGAAAAACTGTTTTTT. The whole variable domain, remainder taken from reference TRBV19 and TRBJ1-4, is DGGITQSPKYLFRKEGQNVTLSCEQNLNHDAMYWYRQDPGQGLRLIYYSQIVNDFQKGDIAEGYSVSREKKESFPLTVTSAQKNPTAFYLCASSISGLNEKLFFGSGTQLSVL.

J is TRBJ2-2 and V is TRBV6-1; TRBD1 might be the D (6 bases). This CDR3 comprises 13 residues. Germline V gene data show CDR1 as MNHNS and CDR2 as SASEGT. The CDR3 region has the DNA TGTGCTAAGGGGCAGGGGATAACCGGGGAGCTGTTTTTT. Translated: CAKGQGITGELFF.

This sequence joins TRBV28 and TRBJ2-1, with TRBD2 identical over 14 bases. The J segment lost 6 bases and the V segment lost 3 bases, leaving 7 bases of the junction unmatched. Germline assignment: CDR1 MDHEN and CDR2 SYDVKM. CDR3 length: 17 residues. As DNA, the CDR3 is TGTGCCAGCAGTTTTACTTTTGGACTAGCGGGGGGCAATGAGCAGTTCTTC. This translates into CASSFTFGLAGGNEQFF. Combining the CDR3 with reference TRBV28 and TRBJ2-1 gives the whole variable domain DVKVTQSSRYLVKRTGEKVFLECVQDMDHENMFWYRQDPGLGLRLIYFSYDVKMKEKGDIPEGYSVSREKKERFSLILESASTNQTSMYLCASSFTFGLAGGNEQFFGPGTRLTVL.